The sequence of this TCR beta chain was determined in a study of response to subunit inactivated influenza vaccine (dated by TCRdb to 2016 to 2018). Background on the whole study: To follow how T cells responded to a trivalent subunit inactivated influenza vaccine, the researchers relied on deep quantitative profiling of the T cell receptor repertoire.

The CDR3 contains 16 residues, cysteine and phenylalanine counted. The DNA shown is the 48-base CDR3, in frame from base 1. CDR1 SNHLY and CDR2 FYNNEI are derived from the germline V gene. V lost 4 bases and J lost 0 bases; the stretch between them is 13 bases long. With respect to this clonotype: Its antigen remains undetermined. No base quality values were provided; no much bigger clone lies one nucleotide off.

Libraries were made using RT-PCR. Sequencing was performed on an Illumina HiSeq 2500. The public reads were quality trimmed at Q25 with fastp and then assembled into clones with MiXCR by TCRdb, keeping productive beta chains. Entries that share a CDR3 protein sequence are merged under the most common genes and DNA. The table for this sample lists 650,000 to 850,000 distinct CDR3 sequences; over 11% of them were counted only once. The ten largest account for approximately 6.5% of the sample. Findings and caveats that apply to the study as a whole: The authors proposed that each seasonal influenza vaccination may bring in only a limited number of new T cells.

Sequencing used PBMCs from blood, obtained less than 15 days before vaccination. This TCR was recovered from a man aged 45 to 65 who received an inactivated influenza vaccine. Donor details come from another sample of the same person, matched by shared clones. The receptor chain draws on TRBV2 and TRBJ2-4; no D gene call is confident. CDR3 protein: CASSAPADLAKNIQYF. The DNA sequence is TGTGCCAGCAGTGCGCCGGCGGATCTAGCCAAAAACATTCAGTACTTC.